This TCR beta chain emerged from a study of CD8 T cells in ankylosing spondylitis. General study results and limits: Typical of ankylosing spondylitis blood, it appeared, was a TCR beta motif of fewer than ten highly homologous variants. Significant enrichment of disease-linked clones was reportedly seen in matched ankylosing spondylitis synovial fluid. Past studies reported some motif variants in reactive arthritis synovial fluid and blood.

Germline lookup yields CDR1 SGHRS and CDR2 YFSETQ. The CDR3 is 14 residues long. Trimming removed 4 bases at V and 2 bases at J, with 12 bases between. This clonotype was recorded a few times. Its antigen is unidentified. Libraries for TCR beta were made by quantitative 5'-RACE with molecular barcodes. MiXCR, applied by TCRdb to the 5' RACE reads, yields one record per CDR3 protein. The sample has 300,000 to 400,000 distinct CDR3 sequences; roughly 15% are singletons. V and J are TRBV5-1 and TRBJ2-5; a possible D gene is TRBD1 (6 bases). The source material was blood, either unsorted or a sorted T cell fraction (not recorded which). The TCR comes from a male donor with ankylosing spondylitis or in good health (not recorded which). The DNA for the CDR3 is TGCGCCAGCAGCCCACAGGGACCTCAAGAGACCCAGTACTTC. Translated: CASSPQGPQETQYF.